The sequence of this TCR beta chain was determined in a study of CD8 T cells in Susac syndrome. Sequencing of TCR beta drew on CD8+ and CD4+ T cells from blood. When the RNA was reverse transcribed, random hexamers were used with an input of about 0.5 to 1 ug. Each CDR3 protein is one row after TCRdb ran MiXCR on the immunoSEQ multiplex PCR reads. The data hold roughly 140,000 distinct CDR3 sequences, with just under 97% observed a single time. Trimming removed 5 bases from V and 4 bases from J, with 9 bases in between. This CDR3 has 13 amino acids. Germline assignment: CDR1 SEHNR and CDR2 FQNEAQ (reference sequence).

V and J are TRBV7-9 and TRBJ1-5, with D possibly being TRBD1 (5 bases). Sequencing input: CD8+ T cells from PBMCs. The sequence was collected from a human donor with multiple sclerosis. This chain's CDR3 is CASSRGGNQPQHF. CDR3 nucleotide sequence: TGTGCCAGCAGCCGCGGGGGGAATCAGCCCCAGCATTTT.